Included here is one T cell receptor beta chain sequence, with context. Its antigen is not identified. Regarding treatment: roughly 20 received Ad26.COV2.S at low or high dose, single or two shots; roughly five received placebo; per-sample allocation not given. Day 63 after the first vaccine or placebo injection was the time point for sampling. The shot given was an Ad26 vector that makes Wuhan-strain SARS-CoV-2 spike. The sample is drawn from a study of Ad26.COV2.S vaccination and SARS-CoV-2 variants. General observations from the study: Following vaccination, spike-specific CD8+ and CD4+ T cell responses reportedly exhibited substantial breadth. Placebo recipients showed lower spike-specific TCR breadth than vaccinees. Total T cell responses may have been underestimated by the TCR breadth and depth analyses.

The data were produced by immunoSEQ multiplex PCR, yet TCRdb's version contains in-frame clones alone and is incomplete. This sample has roughly 420,000 clones; 70% to 90% occur once, and the top ten carry about 3.6%. V was shortened by 3 bases and J by 2 bases, with 5 bases between the two germline ends. The CDR3 loop spans 13 amino acids. V gene TRBV12-3 or TRBV12-4 combines with J gene TRBJ1-3, with D unresolved. This clonotype was sampled from a person aged 18-60 years who received the Ad26.COV2.S COVID-19 vaccine or a placebo. The source was peripheral blood, collected in a trial of Ad26.COV2.S vaccine versus placebo. This CDR3 reads CASSFRPGNTIYF. CDR3 bases: TGTGCCAGCAGTTTCCGGCCTGGAAACACCATATATTTT.